The 28 T cell receptor beta chains given below trace back to one sample, sequenced in a study of human T cells and chemical hapten exposure. Each CDR3 protein is one row after TCRdb ran MiXCR on the RACE reads. Of about 130,000 distinct CDR3 sequences in the sample, approximately 9.5% were seen once. The time point denotes: healthy volunteer bleed at 2 weeks. Sequencing started from total RNA isolated from unfractionated whole blood. The sequencing input was whole blood. Receptor source: a male donor in good health. Some clones in this sample may be carry-over from other donors' samples.

This rearrangement joins TRBV12-3 or TRBV12-4 to TRBJ1-1; a weak D match, TRBD1 (5 bases). This CDR3 contains 14 residues. The V end was cut by 2 bases, the J end by 1 base, with 8 bases between. The CDR3 loop is CASSLFRANTEAFF. DNA of the CDR3: TGTGCCAGCAGTTTATTCAGGGCGAACACTGAAGCTTTCTTT.

The chain combines TRBV7-2 with TRBJ1-1, with D maybe TRBD1 (6 bases). The ends were cut back, 4 bases at V and 1 base at J, with 13 bases in the middle. CDR1 is SGHTA, CDR2 FQGNSA, per germline. The CDR3 has 15 residues. The CDR3 sequence is CASSSWTAKNTEAFF. DNA for the CDR3: TGTGCCAGCAGCTCTTGGACAGCGAAGAACACTGAAGCTTTCTTT.

This rearrangement joins TRBV29-1 to TRBJ2-7; a possible D gene is TRBD1 (7 bases). The ends were cut back, 4 bases at V and 5 bases at J, with 15 bases in the middle. This CDR3 contains 13 residues. Germline CDR1 is SQVTM and CDR2 is ANQGSEA. In nucleotides, the CDR3 is TGCAGCGTTGGGTCCGGCAGGGGGGACGAGCAGTACTTC. It encodes CSVGSGRGDEQYF.

This clonotype turned up a few times. The chain is built from TRBV6-6 and TRBJ1-3; D ambiguous. Per germline, CDR1 MNHNY and CDR2 SVGAGI (reference sequence). The length of the CDR3 is 15 residues. Trimming took off 6 bases at V and 1 base at J, with 13 bases between the two ends. CDR3 in amino acids: CASRVGGGSGNTIYF. CDR3 in DNA: TGTGCCAGCAGGGTTGGTGGCGGGTCTGGAAACACCATATATTTT.

V gene TRBV14 combines with J gene TRBJ2-3, with 9 bases identical to TRBD2. The germline gives CDR1 SGHDN, CDR2 FVKESK. The CDR3 spans 17 residues. Losses at the gene ends were 0 bases for V and 6 bases for J; bases not matched to a gene: 10. The CDR3 region has the DNA TGTGCCAGCAGCCAAGATCCCCCAGCGGGAGGTCGGGATACGCAGTATTTT. Its translation is CASSQDPPAGGRDTQYF.

This clonotype was detected many times. The V call is TRBV24-1, the J call TRBJ1-1; D remains ambiguous. The CDR3 runs 15 residues. Germline CDR1 is KGHDR and CDR2 is SFDVKD. The germline V and J ends were trimmed by 1 base and 0 bases, with 8 bases remaining between them. CDR3 sequence (DNA): TGTGCCACCAGTGATTTTACAGAATTGAACACTGAAGCTTTCTTT. It codes for CATSDFTELNTEAFF.

The chain employs TRBV4-2 and TRBJ2-1; D is uncertain. The CDR3 has 17 residues. The germline V gene has CDR1 LGHNA and CDR2 YNFKEQ. The V end lost 0 bases, the J end lost 0 bases, and 12 bases lay between the germline ends. This CDR3 reads CASSQEIGSSSYNEQFF. The DNA of the CDR3 is TGTGCCAGCAGCCAAGAAATAGGTTCAAGCTCCTACAATGAGCAGTTCTTC.

This clonotype was counted only a few times. The chain employs TRBV6-5 and TRBJ2-1, with D perhaps TRBD1 (6 bases). CDR1 is MNHEY, CDR2 SVGAGI, per germline. V was pared by 2 bases and J by 8 bases, with 13 bases between. The CDR3 runs 14 residues. CDR3 residues: CASSYGGGGYEQFF. The DNA for the CDR3 is TGTGCCAGCAGTTACGGGGGCGGCGGGTATGAGCAGTTCTTC.

This clonotype was seen many times. The V and J genes are TRBV6-2 or TRBV6-3 and TRBJ2-3; TRBD2 matches 10 bases. In germline, CDR1 is MNHEY, CDR2 SVGEGT. The CDR3 consists of 15 residues. J gave up 2 bases and V 5 bases, and 4 bases lay outside the gene matches. CDR3 DNA sequence: TGTGCCAGCAGTCGCGGACTAGCGGACACAGATACGCAGTATTTT. This codes for CASSRGLADTDTQYF.

The chain combines TRBV27 with TRBJ2-1; 10 bases match TRBD2. The CDR3 has 17 amino acids. Germline V CDR1 and CDR2: MNHEY, SMNVEV (reference sequence). The V segment lost 2 bases and the J segment 1 base; nucleotides outside the gene matches: 5. The CDR3 DNA reads as TGTGCCAGCAGTTTAAGCGGGGGGGCATGGTCCTACAATGAGCAGTTCTTC. Translated: CASSLSGGAWSYNEQFF.

This clonotype was seen at least ten times. V is TRBV6-2 or TRBV6-3 and J is TRBJ2-1; the D call may be TRBD1 or TRBD2 (7 bases each). Looked up from germline, CDR1 is MNHEY and CDR2 is SVGEGT. There are 14 residues in the CDR3. V was shortened by 8 bases and J by 6 bases, with 17 bases between the two germline ends. This CDR3 is CASSWDYRGNEQFF. The CDR3 DNA reads TGTGCCAGCTCTTGGGACTACAGGGGCAATGAGCAGTTCTTC.

The rearrangement uses TRBV7-3 and TRBJ1-2; 7 bases line up with TRBD1. The CDR3 contains 13 residues. J lost 6 bases, V lost 1 base, and 2 bases had no gene match. The germline V gene encodes CDR1 SGHTA and CDR2 FQGTGA. The DNA of the CDR3 is TGTGCCAGCAGCTTAATCACAGGGGATGGCTACACCTTC. It translates to CASSLITGDGYTF.

The gene calls are TRBV6-5 and TRBJ1-5; 7 bases are shared with TRBD1. The J segment lost 0 bases and the V segment lost 8 bases, leaving 19 bases of the junction unmatched. The CDR3 contains 19 residues. The germline CDR1 and CDR2 sequences are MNHEY and SVGAGI. CDR3 region: CASDSEVGQTRCSNQPQHF. In DNA form, the CDR3 reads TGTGCCAGCGACTCTGAAGTGGGACAGACTAGGTGTAGCAATCAGCCCCAGCATTTT.

This clonotype was detected a few times. The V and J genes are TRBV7-9 and TRBJ1-1; a weak D match, TRBD1 (6 bases). The CDR3 totals 13 residues. V shed 4 bases and J shed 1 base, with 7 bases lying between them. Germline V gives CDR1 SEHNR, CDR2 FQNEAQ (reference sequence). DNA for the CDR3: TGTGCCAGCAGCTCCAGGGGGAACACTGAAGCTTTCTTT. Residues: CASSSRGNTEAFF.

The rearrangement uses TRBV20-1 and TRBJ1-4; D not resolved. Germline assignment: CDR1 DFQATT and CDR2 SNEGSKA (reference sequence). V shed 1 base and J shed 8 bases, with 8 bases lying between them. This CDR3 is 12 amino acids long. The CDR3 loop reads CSARGHKEKLFF. Written as DNA, the CDR3 is TGCAGTGCTAGAGGGCACAAGGAAAAACTGTTTTTT.

V gene TRBV7-9 combines with J gene TRBJ1-5; D may be TRBD1 (6 bases). There are 14 residues in the CDR3. The V gene's germline CDR1 is SEHNR and CDR2 FQNEAQ (reference sequence). V was clipped by 0 bases and J by 6 bases, with 9 bases between them. CDR3 DNA sequence: TGTGCCAGCAGCTTAGCGGGGGGCGGTCAGCCCCAGCATTTT. Translation: CASSLAGGGQPQHF. The full variable domain, with the rest looked up from reference TRBV7-9 and TRBJ1-5, is DTGVSQNPRHKITKRGQNVTFRCDPISEHNRLYWYRQTLGQGPEFLTYFQNEAQLEKSRLLSDRFSAERPKGSFSTLEIQRTEQGDSAMYLCASSLAGGGQPQHFGDGTRLSIL.

This clonotype was seen only once. Given a much more abundant clone one base away, this may be a read error. The chain is built from TRBV7-2 and TRBJ2-3, with D hard to call. Deletions cut 1 base from V and 1 base from J, with 12 bases between. Germline-derived CDR1 and CDR2 are SGHTA and FQGNSA. The CDR3 is 16 amino acids. CDR3 nucleotide sequence: TGTGCCAGCAGCTTAGACCCAGTGGGCCGCACAGATACGCAGTATTTT. The encoded protein is CASSLDPVGRTDTQYF. Full variable domain (outside the CDR3, taken from reference TRBV7-2 and TRBJ2-3): GAGVSQSPSNKVTEKGKDVELRCDPISGHTALYWYRQSLGQGLEFLIYFQGNSAPDKSGLPSDRFSAERTGGSVSTLTIQRTQQEDSAVYLCASSLDPVGRTDTQYFGPGTRLTVL.

This clonotype was detected a few times. This chain connects TRBV27 to TRBJ1-2; 10 bases are shared with TRBD1. V dropped 5 bases and J dropped 3; count of bases not matched to a gene: 6. Germline lookup yields CDR1 MNHEY and CDR2 SMNVEV (reference sequence). CDR3 length: 15 amino acids. The CDR3 reads CASSPDRGDDYGYTF. The CDR3 nucleotides read TGTGCCAGCAGTCCGGACAGGGGGGACGACTATGGCTACACCTTC.

In its sample, this clonotype was seen many times. This rearrangement joins TRBV19 to TRBJ2-2; 7 bases are a match to TRBD1. The CDR3 sequence is 15 residues long. Germline V gene sequence: CDR1 LNHDA, CDR2 SQIVND (reference sequence). V was clipped by 6 bases and J by 5 bases; unmatched bases: 9. CDR3 in amino acids: CASRVNRGVTGELFF. The CDR3 DNA is TGTGCCAGTAGGGTGAACAGGGGAGTTACCGGGGAGCTGTTTTTT. The full variable domain, its missing parts supplied by reference TRBV19 and TRBJ2-2, is DGGITQSPKYLFRKEGQNVTLSCEQNLNHDAMYWYRQDPGQGLRLIYYSQIVNDFQKGDIAEGYSVSREKKESFPLTVTSAQKNPTAFYLCASRVNRGVTGELFFGEGSRLTVL.

This clonotype was seen at least ten times. The V gene is TRBV7-9, the J gene TRBJ1-4; 10 nucleotides match TRBD1. Germline V gene data show CDR1 as SEHNR and CDR2 as FQNEAQ (reference sequence). This CDR3 comprises 15 residues. The ends lost 5 bases at V and 8 bases at J; junction bases unmatched: 8. In DNA form, the CDR3 reads TGTGCCAGCAGCCCCGGGACAGGGGTTCAGGAAAAACTGTTTTTT. It translates to CASSPGTGVQEKLFF. Looking up the rest from reference TRBV7-9 and TRBJ1-4 gives the full variable domain: DTGVSQNPRHKITKRGQNVTFRCDPISEHNRLYWYRQTLGQGPEFLTYFQNEAQLEKSRLLSDRFSAERPKGSFSTLEIQRTEQGDSAMYLCASSPGTGVQEKLFFGSGTQLSVL.

In its sample, this clonotype was seen a few times. V is TRBV19 and J is TRBJ1-3, with a possible D match to TRBD1 (5 bases). Germline CDR1 is LNHDA and CDR2 is SQIVND (reference sequence). The CDR3 sequence is 13 residues long. The V end was cut by 4 bases, the J end by 2 bases, with 6 bases between. The CDR3 DNA reads as TGTGCCAGTAGTAGACAGACTGGAAACACCATATATTTT. Amino acids: CASSRQTGNTIYF.

At least ten counts were recorded for this clonotype. The CDR3 loop is CASSVNNEQFF. CDR3 bases: TGTGCCAGCAGCGTGAACAATGAGCAGTTCTTC. This chain uses TRBV11-2 with TRBJ2-1; D unresolved. V lost 5 bases and J 5 bases, leaving 4 bases between the germline ends. Germline V gives CDR1 SGHAT, CDR2 FQNNGV. The CDR3 is made up of 11 amino acids.

This clonotype was picked up a small number of times. This chain uses TRBV29-1 with TRBJ1-1; D uncertain. The germline CDR1 and CDR2 sequences are SQVTM and ANQGSEA. This CDR3 has 11 amino acids. The V and J ends lost 4 bases and 7 bases respectively, with 10 bases between them. CDR3 bases: TGCAGCGTTGGGAGCGTAGGTGAAGCTTTCTTT. Protein sequence: CSVGSVGEAFF.

This clonotype was seen a handful of times. The chain links TRBV29-1 to TRBJ1-2; D gene ambiguous. In germline, CDR1 is SQVTM, CDR2 ANQGSEA. This CDR3 region has 11 residues. V was trimmed by 3 bases and J by 4 bases, leaving 6 bases between them. CDR3 sequence: CSVERIYGYTF. For the CDR3, the DNA is TGCAGCGTTGAGAGGATCTATGGCTACACCTTC.

This clonotype was counted many times. The V gene is TRBV20-1, the J gene TRBJ2-1; D might be TRBD2 (5 bases). The CDR3 totals 14 residues. The V gene lost 5 bases and the J gene lost 4 bases, with 15 bases spanning the gap. Germline assignment: CDR1 DFQATT and CDR2 SNEGSKA (reference sequence). CDR3: CSAAGSTGYNEQFF. DNA for the CDR3: TGCAGTGCTGCAGGATCGACGGGATACAATGAGCAGTTCTTC.

This clonotype was found many times. The CDR3 loop reads CSARPASSGSQETQYF. The CDR3 nucleotides are TGCAGTGCTAGACCGGCTTCTAGCGGTTCACAAGAGACCCAGTACTTC. This chain joins TRBV20-1 and TRBJ2-5, with 7 bases that match TRBD2. J lost 2 bases, V lost 2 bases, and 11 bases had no gene match. CDR3 length: 16 amino acids. Germline CDR1 reads DFQATT; CDR2 reads SNEGSKA (reference sequence).

This clonotype has more than one count but fewer than ten. This CDR3 reads CASSPGLGREAFF. As DNA, the CDR3 is TGTGCCAGCAGCCCAGGGTTGGGCCGAGAAGCTTTCTTT. The rearrangement links TRBV6-4 to TRBJ1-1; D is possibly TRBD1 (5 bases). The ends were cut back, 6 bases at V and 8 bases at J, with 16 bases in the middle. Germline values: CDR1 MRHNA, CDR2 SNTAGT. The CDR3 runs 13 residues.

This clonotype appeared many times. This rearrangement joins TRBV20-1 to TRBJ1-1; D uncertain. This CDR3 has 13 residues. Trimming cost V 2 bases and J 4 bases, with 11 bases left between them. Germline CDR1 DFQATT, CDR2 SNEGSKA (reference sequence). CDR3 nucleotide sequence: TGCAGTGCTAGAAATCTGGATGGCACTGAAGCTTTCTTT. Translating gives CSARNLDGTEAFF.